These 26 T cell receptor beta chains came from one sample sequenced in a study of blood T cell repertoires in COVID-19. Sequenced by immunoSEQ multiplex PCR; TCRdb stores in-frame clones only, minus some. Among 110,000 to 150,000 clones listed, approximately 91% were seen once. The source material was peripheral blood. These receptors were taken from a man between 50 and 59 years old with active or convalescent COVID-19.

For the CDR3, the DNA is TGTGCCAGCAGTTCCCAGATTCTCAGGGTTAATGAGCAGTTCTTC. Its translation is CASSSQILRVNEQFF. The V gene is TRBV27, the J gene TRBJ2-1; D possibly corresponds to TRBD1 (5 bases). Trimming cost V 4 bases and J 7 bases, with 17 bases left between them. The CDR3 covers 15 residues. CDR1 is MNHEY, CDR2 SMNVEV, per germline (reference sequence).

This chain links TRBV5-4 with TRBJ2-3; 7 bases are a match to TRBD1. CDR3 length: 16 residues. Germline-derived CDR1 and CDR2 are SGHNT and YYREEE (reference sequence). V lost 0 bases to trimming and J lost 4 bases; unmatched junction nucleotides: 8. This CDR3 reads CASSLVKTGIADTQYF. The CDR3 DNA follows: TGTGCCAGCAGCTTGGTGAAGACAGGGATCGCAGATACGCAGTATTTT.

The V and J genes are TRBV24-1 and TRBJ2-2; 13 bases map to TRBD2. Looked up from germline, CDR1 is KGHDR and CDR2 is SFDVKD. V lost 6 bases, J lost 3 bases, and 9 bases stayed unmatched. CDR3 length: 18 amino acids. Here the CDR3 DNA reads TGTGCCACCAGTTCAGGACTAGCGGGAGTTCACGACACCGGGGAGCTGTTTTTT. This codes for CATSSGLAGVHDTGELFF.

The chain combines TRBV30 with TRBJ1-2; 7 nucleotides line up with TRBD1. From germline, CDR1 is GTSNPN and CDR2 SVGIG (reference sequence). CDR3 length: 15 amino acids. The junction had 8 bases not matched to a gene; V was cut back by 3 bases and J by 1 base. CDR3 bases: TGTGCCTGGAGCACCCGGGACAGCTTTAACTATGGCTACACCTTC. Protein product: CAWSTRDSFNYGYTF. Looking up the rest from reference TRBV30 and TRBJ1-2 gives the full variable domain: SQTIHQWPATLVQPVGSPLSLECTVEGTSNPNLYWYRQAAGRGLQLLFYSVGIGQISSEVPQNLSASRPQDRQFILSSKKLLLSDSGFYLCAWSTRDSFNYGYTFGSGTRLTVV.

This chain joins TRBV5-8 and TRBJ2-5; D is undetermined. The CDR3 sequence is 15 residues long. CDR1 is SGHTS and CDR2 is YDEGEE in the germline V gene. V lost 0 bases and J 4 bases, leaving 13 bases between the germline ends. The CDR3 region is CASSLGQELGETQYF. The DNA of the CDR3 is TGTGCCAGCAGCTTGGGGCAGGAACTGGGAGAGACCCAGTACTTC.

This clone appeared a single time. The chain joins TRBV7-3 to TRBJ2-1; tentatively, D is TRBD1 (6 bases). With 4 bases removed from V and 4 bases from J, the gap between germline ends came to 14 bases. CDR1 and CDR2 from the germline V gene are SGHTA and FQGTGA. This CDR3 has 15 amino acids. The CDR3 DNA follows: TGTGCCAGCAGCTCACAGGGACGGGATTACAATGAGCAGTTCTTC. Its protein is CASSSQGRDYNEQFF.

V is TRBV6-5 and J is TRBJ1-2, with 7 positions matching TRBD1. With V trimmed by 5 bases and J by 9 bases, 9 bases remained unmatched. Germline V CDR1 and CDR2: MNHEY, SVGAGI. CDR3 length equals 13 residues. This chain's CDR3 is CASSRDRVGSYTF. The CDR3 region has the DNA TGTGCCAGCAGTCGAGACAGGGTCGGTAGCTACACCTTC.

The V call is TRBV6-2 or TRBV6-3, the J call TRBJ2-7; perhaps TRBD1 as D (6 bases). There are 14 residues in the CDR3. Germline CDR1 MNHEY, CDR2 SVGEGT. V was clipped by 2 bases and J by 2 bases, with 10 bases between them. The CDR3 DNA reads TGTGCCAGCAGTTACAAGGGGACACCCTACGAGCAGTACTTC. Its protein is CASSYKGTPYEQYF.

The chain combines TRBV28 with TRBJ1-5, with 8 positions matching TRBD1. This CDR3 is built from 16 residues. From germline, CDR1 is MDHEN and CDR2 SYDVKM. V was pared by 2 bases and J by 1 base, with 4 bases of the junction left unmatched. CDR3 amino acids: CASSLEQGGSNQPQHF. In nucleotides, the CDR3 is TGTGCCAGCAGTTTAGAACAGGGGGGAAGCAATCAGCCCCAGCATTTT.

The CDR3: CASSLAPAVTTNEKLFF. CDR3 DNA: TGTGCCAGCAGCTTGGCTCCGGCGGTTACAACTAATGAAAAACTGTTTTTT. V and J are TRBV5-6 and TRBJ1-4; D is undetermined. There are 17 residues in the CDR3. The germline V and J ends were trimmed by 0 bases and 0 bases, with 12 bases remaining between them. Germline assignment: CDR1 SGHDT and CDR2 YYEEEE. The entire variable domain, with the rest obtained from reference TRBV5-6 and TRBJ1-4, is as follows: DAGVTQSPTHLIKTRGQQVTLRCSPKSGHDTVSWYQQALGQGPQFIFQYYEEEERQRGNFPDRFSGHQFPNYSSELNVNALLLGDSALYLCASSLAPAVTTNEKLFFGSGTQLSVL.

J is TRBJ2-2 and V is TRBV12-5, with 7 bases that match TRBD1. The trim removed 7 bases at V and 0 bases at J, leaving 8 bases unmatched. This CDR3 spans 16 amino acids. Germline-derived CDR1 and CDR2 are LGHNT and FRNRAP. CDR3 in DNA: TGTGCTAGTGCCCTGGGGCAGGGGGCGAACACCGGGGAGCTGTTTTTT. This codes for CASALGQGANTGELFF.

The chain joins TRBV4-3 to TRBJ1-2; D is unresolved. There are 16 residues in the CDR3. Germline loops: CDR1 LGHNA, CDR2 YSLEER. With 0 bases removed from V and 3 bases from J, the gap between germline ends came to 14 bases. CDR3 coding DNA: TGCGCCAGCAGCCAAGATTGGGCACAGAGATACTATGGCTACACCTTC. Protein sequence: CASSQDWAQRYYGYTF.

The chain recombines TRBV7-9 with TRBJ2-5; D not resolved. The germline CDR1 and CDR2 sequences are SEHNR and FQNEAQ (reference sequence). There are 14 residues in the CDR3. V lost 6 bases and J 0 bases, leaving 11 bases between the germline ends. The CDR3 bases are TGTGCCAGCAGTAGACCACGGGACCAAGAGACCCAGTACTTC. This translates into CASSRPRDQETQYF.

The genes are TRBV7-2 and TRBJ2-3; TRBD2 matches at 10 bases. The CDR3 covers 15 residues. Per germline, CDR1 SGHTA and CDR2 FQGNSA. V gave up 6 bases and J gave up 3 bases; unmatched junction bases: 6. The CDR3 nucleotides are TGTGCCAGCAGTAACGAGGGACTAGCGACAGATACGCAGTATTTT. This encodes CASSNEGLATDTQYF. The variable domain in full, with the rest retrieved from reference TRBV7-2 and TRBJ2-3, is GAGVSQSPSNKVTEKGKDVELRCDPISGHTALYWYRQSLGQGLEFLIYFQGNSAPDKSGLPSDRFSAERTGGSVSTLTIQRTQQEDSAVYLCASSNEGLATDTQYFGPGTRLTVL.

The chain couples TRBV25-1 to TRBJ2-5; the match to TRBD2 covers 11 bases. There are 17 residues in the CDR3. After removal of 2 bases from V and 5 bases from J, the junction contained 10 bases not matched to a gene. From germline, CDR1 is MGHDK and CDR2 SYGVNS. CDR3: CASSEVTSGVLKETQYF. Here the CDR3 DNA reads TGTGCCAGCAGTGAAGTGACTAGCGGGGTGTTAAAGGAGACCCAGTACTTC. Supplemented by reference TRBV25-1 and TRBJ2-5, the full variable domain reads EADIYQTPRYLVIGTGKKITLECSQTMGHDKMYWYQQDPGMELHLIHYSYGVNSTEKGDLSSESTVSRIRTEHFPLTLESARPSHTSQYLCASSEVTSGVLKETQYFGPGTRLLVL.

The CDR3 region is CASSIGLDSYEQYF. Written as DNA, the CDR3 is TGTGCCAGTAGTATTGGACTAGATTCCTACGAGCAGTACTTC. This rearrangement joins TRBV19 to TRBJ2-7; 7 bases align to TRBD2. Germline CDR1 and CDR2: LNHDA and SQIVND (reference sequence). The CDR3 totals 14 residues. Trimming removed 3 bases from V and 1 base from J; junction bases left unmatched: 3.

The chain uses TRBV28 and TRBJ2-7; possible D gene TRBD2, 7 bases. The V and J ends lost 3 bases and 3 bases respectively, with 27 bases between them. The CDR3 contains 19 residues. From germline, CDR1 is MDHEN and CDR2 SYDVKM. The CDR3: CASSLLGTRFTSVYYEQYF. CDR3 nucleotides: TGTGCCAGCAGTTTGCTGGGGACACGCTTCACTAGCGTTTACTACGAGCAGTACTTC. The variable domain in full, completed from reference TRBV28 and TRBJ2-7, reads DVKVTQSSRYLVKRTGEKVFLECVQDMDHENMFWYRQDPGLGLRLIYFSYDVKMKEKGDIPEGYSVSREKKERFSLILESASTNQTSMYLCASSLLGTRFTSVYYEQYFGPGTRLTVT.

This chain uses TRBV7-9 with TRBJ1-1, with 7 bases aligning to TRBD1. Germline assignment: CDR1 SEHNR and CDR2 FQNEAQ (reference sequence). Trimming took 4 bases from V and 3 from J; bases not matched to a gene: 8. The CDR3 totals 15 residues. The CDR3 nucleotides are TGTGCCAGCAGCTCCATGACAGGGAGTGACACTGAAGCTTTCTTT. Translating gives CASSSMTGSDTEAFF.

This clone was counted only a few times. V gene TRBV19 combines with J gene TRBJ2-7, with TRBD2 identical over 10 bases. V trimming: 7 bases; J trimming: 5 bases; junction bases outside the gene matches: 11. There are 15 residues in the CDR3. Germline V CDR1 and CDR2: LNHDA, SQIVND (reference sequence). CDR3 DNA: TGTGCCAGTACCTCTTCCGGGACTAGCGCGGACGAGCAGTACTTC. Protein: CASTSSGTSADEQYF.

CDR3 sequence: CASSLDREETQYF. Here the CDR3 DNA reads TGTGCCAGCAGCTTGGACAGGGAAGAGACCCAGTACTTC. The chain links TRBV11-3 to TRBJ2-5; 8 nucleotides line up with TRBD1. After removal of 3 bases from V and 3 bases from J, the junction contained 0 bases not matched to a gene. The CDR3 consists of 13 residues. Germline V gene sequence: CDR1 SGHNT, CDR2 YENEEA.

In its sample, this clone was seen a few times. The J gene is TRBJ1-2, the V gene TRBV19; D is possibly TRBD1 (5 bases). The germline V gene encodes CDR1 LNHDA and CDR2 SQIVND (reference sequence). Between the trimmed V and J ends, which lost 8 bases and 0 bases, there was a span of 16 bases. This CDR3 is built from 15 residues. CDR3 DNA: TGTGCCAGTCAGCGGGTGAGGGGACCTAACTATGGCTACACCTTC. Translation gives CASQRVRGPNYGYTF.

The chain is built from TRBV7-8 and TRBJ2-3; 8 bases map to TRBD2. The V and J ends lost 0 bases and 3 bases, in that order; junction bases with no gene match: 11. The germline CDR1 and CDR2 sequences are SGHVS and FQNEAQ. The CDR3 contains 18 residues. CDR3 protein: CASSLARVWGTRTDTQYF. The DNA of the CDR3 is TGTGCCAGCAGCTTAGCGCGGGTTTGGGGGACTAGGACAGATACGCAGTATTTT. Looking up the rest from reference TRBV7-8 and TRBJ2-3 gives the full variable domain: GAGVSQSPRYKVAKRGQDVALRCDPISGHVSLFWYQQALGQGPEFLTYFQNEAQLDKSGLPSDRFFAERPEGSVSTLKIQRTQQEDSAVYLCASSLARVWGTRTDTQYFGPGTRLTVL.

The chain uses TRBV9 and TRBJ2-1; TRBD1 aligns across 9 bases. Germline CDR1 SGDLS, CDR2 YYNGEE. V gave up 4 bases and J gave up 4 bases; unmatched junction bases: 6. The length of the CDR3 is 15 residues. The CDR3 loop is CASSSGTGTYNEQFF. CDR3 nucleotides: TGTGCCAGCAGCTCCGGGACAGGGACTTACAATGAGCAGTTCTTC.

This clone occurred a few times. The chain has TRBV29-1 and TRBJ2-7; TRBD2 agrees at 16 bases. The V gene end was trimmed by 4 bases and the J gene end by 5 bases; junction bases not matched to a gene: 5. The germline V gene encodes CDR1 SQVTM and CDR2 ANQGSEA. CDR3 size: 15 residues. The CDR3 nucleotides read TGCAGCGTTGGGGCAGGGACTAGCGGGAGGGACGAGCAGTACTTC. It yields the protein CSVGAGTSGRDEQYF.

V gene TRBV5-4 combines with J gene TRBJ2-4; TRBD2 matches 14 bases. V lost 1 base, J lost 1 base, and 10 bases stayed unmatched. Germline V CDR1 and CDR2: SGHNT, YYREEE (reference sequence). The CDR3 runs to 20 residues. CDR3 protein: CASSLFKTSGRAWAKNIQYF. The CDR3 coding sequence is TGTGCCAGCAGCTTGTTCAAGACTAGCGGGAGGGCCTGGGCCAAAAACATTCAGTACTTC.

The CDR3 nucleotides read TGTGCCACCAGTGAGGCCGGGAACATTCAAGAGACCCAGTACTTC. Residues: CATSEAGNIQETQYF. The rearrangement links TRBV24-1 to TRBJ2-5; D possibly corresponds to TRBD2 (5 bases). The CDR3 runs to 15 residues. CDR1 is KGHDR and CDR2 is SFDVKD in the germline V gene. V was clipped by 4 bases and J by 2 bases, with 13 bases between them.